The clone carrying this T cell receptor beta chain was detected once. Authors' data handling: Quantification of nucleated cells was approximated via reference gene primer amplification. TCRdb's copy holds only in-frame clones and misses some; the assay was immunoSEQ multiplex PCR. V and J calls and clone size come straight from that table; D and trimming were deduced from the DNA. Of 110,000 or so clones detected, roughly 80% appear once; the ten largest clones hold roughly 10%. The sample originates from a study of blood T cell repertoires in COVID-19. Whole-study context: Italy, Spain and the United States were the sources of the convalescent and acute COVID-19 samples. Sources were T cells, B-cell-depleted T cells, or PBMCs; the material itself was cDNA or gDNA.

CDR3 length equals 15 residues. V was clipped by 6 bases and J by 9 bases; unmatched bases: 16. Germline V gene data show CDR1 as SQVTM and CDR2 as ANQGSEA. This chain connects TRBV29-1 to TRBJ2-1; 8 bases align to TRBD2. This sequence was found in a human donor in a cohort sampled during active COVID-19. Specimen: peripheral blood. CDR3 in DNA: TGCAGCGTCCTAGGGAGGCTAGCGGGCCGAGGTGAGCAGTTCTTC. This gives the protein CSVLGRLAGRGEQFF.